A selection of T cell receptor beta chains follows, all from one sample in a study of control samples from healthy donors and cancer patients. Repertoires were generated with immunoSEQ multiplex PCR, while TCRdb's copy carries only in-frame clones and drops some. The sample shows around 100,000 clones, less than 90% of them seen only once. Sequences were obtained from blood. The receptors originated from a woman between 50 and 59 years old in good health. CDR3s include the opening cysteine and the closing phenylalanine or tryptophan. A D gene is named only where the DNA matches it firmly. Some rows have no size entry. The others give once, few or many, or a class for an expanded clone.

CASSPGQGSDEQYF,TGTGCCAGCAGCCCAGGACAGGGGTCAGACGAGCAGTACTTC,TRBD1,TRBV7-3,TRBJ2-7,once
CASSQDQGEPAYEQYF,TGCGCCAGCAGCCAAGATCAGGGGGAACCAGCCTACGAGCAGTACTTC,TRBD1,TRBV4-1,TRBJ2-7,.
CASKGTYEQYF,TGTGCCAGCAAAGGTACCTACGAGCAGTACTTC,.,TRBV12-3/TRBV12-4,TRBJ2-7,once
CASSRLLVEAFTEAFF,TGTGCCAGTAGTCGCCTCTTGGTTGAGGCTTTCACTGAAGCTTTCTTT,.,TRBV19,TRBJ1-1,once
CASSAVGKPADEQFF,TGTGCCAGCAGTGCAGTGGGAAAACCGGCGGATGAGCAGTTCTTC,.,TRBV7-9,TRBJ2-1,medium-sized
CAWIKTGHNLAKNIQYF,TGTGCCTGGATAAAAACGGGACACAACCTAGCCAAAAACATTCAGTACTTC,.,TRBV30,TRBJ2-4,.
CSVEDAGLLNTGELFF,TGCAGCGTTGAAGACGCGGGACTCCTGAACACCGGGGAGCTGTTTTTT,.,TRBV29-1,TRBJ2-2,.
CASSSRFGQPQHF,TGTGCCAGCAGTTCCCGGTTCGGTCAGCCCCAGCATTTT,.,TRBV12-3/TRBV12-4,TRBJ1-5,.
CSVEDGGGNEQFF,TGCAGCGTTGAAGATGGGGGTGGGAATGAGCAGTTCTTC,.,TRBV29-1,TRBJ2-1,.
CASSAGTGRNEQFF,TGTGCCAGCAGCGCCGGGACAGGGAGAAATGAGCAGTTCTTC,TRBD1,TRBV11-3,TRBJ2-1,.
CASSFETGNEQFF,TGTGCCAGCAGCTTTGAGACTGGGAATGAGCAGTTCTTC,.,TRBV11-3,TRBJ2-1,.
CASSSGLSSYNSPLHF,TGCGCCAGCAGCTCGGGATTGAGCTCCTATAATTCACCCCTCCACTTT,.,TRBV5-1,TRBJ1-6,.
CASSLTRTDRANTEAFF,TGTGCCAGCAGCTTAACCAGGACGGACAGGGCGAACACTGAAGCTTTCTTT,TRBD1,TRBV11-2,TRBJ1-1,.
CASSPTTGLAGTKEQFF,TGTGCCAGCTCCCCTACCACGGGACTAGCGGGGACGAAGGAGCAGTTCTTC,TRBD2,TRBV18,TRBJ2-1,.
CASSTRSLGGQTYEQYF,TGTGCCAGCAGCACTAGAAGCTTGGGGGGCCAGACCTACGAGCAGTACTTC,.,TRBV7-2,TRBJ2-7,.
CSVESIRNYGYTF,TGCAGCGTTGAGAGCATCAGGAACTATGGCTACACCTTC,.,TRBV29-1,TRBJ1-2,.
CASSAQQGFWTEAFF,TGTGCCAGCAGCGCGCAACAGGGATTTTGGACTGAAGCTTTCTTT,.,TRBV9,TRBJ1-1,.
CAWSRLAEPFTDTQYF,TGTGCCTGGAGTCGACTAGCGGAGCCATTCACAGATACGCAGTATTTT,TRBD2,TRBV30,TRBJ2-3,.
CASSPRSGTSPSTDTQYF,TGTGCCAGCAGCCCCCGGTCGGGGACATCCCCATCCACAGATACGCAGTATTTT,.,TRBV7-3,TRBJ2-3,.
CARRSWGGAAGELFF,TGTGCCCGCCGGAGCTGGGGGGGGGCCGCCGGGGAGCTGTTTTTT,.,TRBV5-4,TRBJ2-2,.
CASSLRGQETQYF,TGCGCCAGCAGCTTGAGGGGGCAAGAGACCCAGTACTTC,.,TRBV5-1,TRBJ2-5,once
CASSSQTESNEQFF,TGTGCCAGCAGTAGTCAGACAGAAAGCAATGAGCAGTTCTTC,.,TRBV6-4,TRBJ2-1,.
CASSPSQNGEKLFF,TGTGCCAGCTCACCGAGCCAAAATGGGGAAAAACTGTTTTTT,.,TRBV18,TRBJ1-4,.
CASSQGRPPETQYF,TGTGCCAGCTCACAAGGACGACCCCCAGAGACCCAGTACTTC,.,TRBV18,TRBJ2-5,.
CASSWTSGRAYTQYF,TGTGCCAGCAGCTGGACTAGCGGGAGGGCATATACGCAGTATTTT,TRBD2,TRBV5-6,TRBJ2-3,.
CASSSGSTDTQYF,TGTGCCAGCAGTTCGGGGAGCACAGATACGCAGTATTTT,.,TRBV6-2/TRBV6-3,TRBJ2-3,few
CASSSEGLSSRNEQFF,TGTGCCAGCAGCTCGGAGGGACTATCCTCCAGGAATGAGCAGTTCTTC,TRBD2,TRBV7-9,TRBJ2-1,.
CASSQGSEGNQPQHF,TGCGCCAGCAGCCAAGGCAGTGAGGGCAATCAGCCCCAGCATTTT,.,TRBV4-1,TRBJ1-5,.
CASSSGLVGWETQYF,TGTGCCAGCAGTTCAGGACTAGTCGGCTGGGAGACCCAGTACTTC,TRBD2,TRBV27,TRBJ2-5,.
CSAQGTSNQPQHF,TGCAGCGCTCAGGGGACGAGCAATCAGCCCCAGCATTTT,.,TRBV29-1,TRBJ1-5,.
CASSYGGGITGELFF,TGTGCCAGCAGTTACGGCGGGGGAATCACCGGGGAGCTGTTTTTT,TRBD2,TRBV6-5,TRBJ2-2,.
CASSSGTGIGEQYF,TGTGCCAGCAGCTCTGGGACAGGGATAGGAGAGCAGTACTTC,TRBD1,TRBV11-2,TRBJ2-7,.
CSVEPPTGNTIYF,TGCAGCGTTGAACCCCCTACTGGAAACACCATATATTTT,.,TRBV29-1,TRBJ1-3,.
CASSFSSGANVLTF,TGTGCCAGCAGCTTTAGCTCTGGGGCCAACGTCCTGACTTTC,.,TRBV7-3,TRBJ2-6,once
CASVISGLNNEQFF,TGTGCCAGCGTGATCTCGGGCCTAAACAATGAGCAGTTCTTC,.,TRBV19,TRBJ2-1,.
CAWTGLAQGYNEQFF,TGTGCCTGGACCGGACTAGCGCAAGGTTACAATGAGCAGTTCTTC,TRBD2,TRBV30,TRBJ2-1,.
CASSLGYEQYF,TGTGCCAGCAGTTTAGGTTACGAGCAGTACTTC,.,TRBV28,TRBJ2-7,once
CASSFGNTQYF,TGTGCCAGCAGCTTCGGGAATACGCAGTATTTT,.,TRBV5-5,TRBJ2-3,.
CSAGPLREAFF,TGCAGTGCTGGACCCTTACGAGAAGCTTTCTTT,.,TRBV20-1,TRBJ1-1,.
CASTPHPTGANEKLFF,TGTGCCAGCACTCCCCATCCGACAGGGGCTAATGAAAAACTGTTTTTT,TRBD1,TRBV9,TRBJ1-4,.
CASSQDVRGNEKLFF,TGTGCCAGCAGCCAAGATGTCAGGGGTAATGAAAAACTGTTTTTT,.,TRBV4-2,TRBJ1-4,.
CASSQEGGGKAEAFF,TGCGCCAGCAGCCAAGAAGGGGGGGGAAAGGCTGAAGCTTTCTTT,.,TRBV4-1,TRBJ1-1,.
CATNPSGGGDEQFF,TGCGCCACGAATCCTAGCGGGGGAGGGGATGAGCAGTTCTTC,TRBD2,TRBV10-2,TRBJ2-1,.
CASSLRLAGVRNEQFF,TGTGCCAGCAGTCTGAGACTAGCGGGAGTCCGGAATGAGCAGTTCTTC,TRBD2,TRBV6-6,TRBJ2-1,.
CASSLVSGGAGTDTQYF,TGCGCCAGCAGCTTGGTTAGCGGGGGGGCAGGCACAGATACGCAGTATTTT,TRBD2,TRBV5-1,TRBJ2-3,.
CASSWTGREQFF,TGTGCCAGCAGCTGGACAGGTCGTGAGCAGTTCTTC,TRBD1,TRBV5-6,TRBJ2-1,.
CASSLVGGRYTDTQYF,TGTGCCAGCAGCCTCGTCGGCGGGCGCTACACAGATACGCAGTATTTT,.,TRBV7-9,TRBJ2-3,.
CASRVRGTDHQPQHF,TGTGCCAGCAGGGTAAGGGGGACAGATCATCAGCCCCAGCATTTT,TRBD1,TRBV6-5,TRBJ1-5,.
CASSQGGSGANVLTF,TGCGCCAGCAGCCAAGGGGGCTCTGGGGCCAACGTCCTGACTTTC,.,TRBV4-3,TRBJ2-6,.
CASTEWPFYPEAFF,TGCGCCAGCACCGAGTGGCCTTTTTACCCTGAAGCTTTCTTT,.,TRBV23-1,TRBJ1-1,.